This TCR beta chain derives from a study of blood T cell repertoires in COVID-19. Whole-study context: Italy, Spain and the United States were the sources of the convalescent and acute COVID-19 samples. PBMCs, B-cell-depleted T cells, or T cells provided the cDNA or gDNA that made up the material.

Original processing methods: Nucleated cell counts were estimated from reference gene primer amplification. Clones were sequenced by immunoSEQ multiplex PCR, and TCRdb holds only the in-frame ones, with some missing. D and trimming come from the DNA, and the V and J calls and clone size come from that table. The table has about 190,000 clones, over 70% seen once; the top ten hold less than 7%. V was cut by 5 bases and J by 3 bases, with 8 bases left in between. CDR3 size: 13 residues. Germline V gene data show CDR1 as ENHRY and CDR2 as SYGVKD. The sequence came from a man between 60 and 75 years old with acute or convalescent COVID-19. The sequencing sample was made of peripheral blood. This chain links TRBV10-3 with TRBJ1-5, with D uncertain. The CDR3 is CAISTDINQPQHF. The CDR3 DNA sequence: TGTGCCATCAGTACAGATATCAATCAGCCCCAGCATTTT.